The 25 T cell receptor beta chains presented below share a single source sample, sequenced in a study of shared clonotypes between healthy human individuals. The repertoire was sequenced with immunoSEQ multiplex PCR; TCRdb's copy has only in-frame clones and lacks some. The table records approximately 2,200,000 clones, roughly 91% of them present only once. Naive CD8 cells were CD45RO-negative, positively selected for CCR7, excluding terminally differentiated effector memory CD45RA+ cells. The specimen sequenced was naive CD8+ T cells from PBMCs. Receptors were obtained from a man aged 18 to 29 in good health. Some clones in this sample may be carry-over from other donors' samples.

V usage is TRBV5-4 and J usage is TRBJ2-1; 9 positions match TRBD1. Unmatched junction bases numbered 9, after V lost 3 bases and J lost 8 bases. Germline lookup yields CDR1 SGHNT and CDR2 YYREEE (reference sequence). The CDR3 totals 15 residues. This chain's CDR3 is CASSSAGTGRHEQFF. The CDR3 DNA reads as TGTGCCAGCAGCTCCGCTGGGACAGGGAGACATGAGCAGTTCTTC.

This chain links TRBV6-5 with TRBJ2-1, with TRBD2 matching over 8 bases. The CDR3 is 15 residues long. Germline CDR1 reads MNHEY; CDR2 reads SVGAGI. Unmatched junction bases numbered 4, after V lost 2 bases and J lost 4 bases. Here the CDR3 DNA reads TGTGCCAGCAGTTACCGGGTAGCGGGGTACAATGAGCAGTTCTTC. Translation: CASSYRVAGYNEQFF.

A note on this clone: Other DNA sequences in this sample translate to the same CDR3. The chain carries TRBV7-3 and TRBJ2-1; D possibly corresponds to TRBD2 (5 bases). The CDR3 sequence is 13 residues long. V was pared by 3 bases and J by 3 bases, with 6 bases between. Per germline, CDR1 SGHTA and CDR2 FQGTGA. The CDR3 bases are TGTGCCAGCAGCTTGGGAGACTACAATGAGCAGTTCTTC. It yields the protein CASSLGDYNEQFF.

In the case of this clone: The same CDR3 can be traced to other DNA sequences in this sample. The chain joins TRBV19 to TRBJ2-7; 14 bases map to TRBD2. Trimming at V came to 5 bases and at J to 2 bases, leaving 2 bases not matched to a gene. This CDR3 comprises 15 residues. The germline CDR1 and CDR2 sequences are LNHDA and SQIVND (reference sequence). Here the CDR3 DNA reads TGTGCCAGTAGTCCGGGACTAGCGGGAGCCTACGAGCAGTACTTC. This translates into CASSPGLAGAYEQYF.

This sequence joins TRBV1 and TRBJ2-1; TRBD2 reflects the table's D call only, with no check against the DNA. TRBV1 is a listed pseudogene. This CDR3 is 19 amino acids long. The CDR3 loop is CTTSPTLLAGVLSYNEQFF. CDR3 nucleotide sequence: TGCACCACCAGCCCCACCCTGCTAGCGGGAGTCTTGTCCTACAATGAGCAGTTCTTC.

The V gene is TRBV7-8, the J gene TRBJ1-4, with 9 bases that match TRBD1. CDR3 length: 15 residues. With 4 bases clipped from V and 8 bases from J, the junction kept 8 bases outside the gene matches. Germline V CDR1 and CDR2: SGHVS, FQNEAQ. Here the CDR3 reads CASSSTTGGFEKLFF. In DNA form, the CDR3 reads TGTGCCAGCAGCTCAACGACAGGGGGGTTCGAAAAACTGTTTTTT.

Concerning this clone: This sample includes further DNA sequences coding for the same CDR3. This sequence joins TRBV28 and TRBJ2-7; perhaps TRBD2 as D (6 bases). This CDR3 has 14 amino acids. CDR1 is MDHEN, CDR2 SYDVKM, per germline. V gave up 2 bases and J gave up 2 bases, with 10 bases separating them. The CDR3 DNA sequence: TGTGCCAGCAGTTTAGGGGGGAACCCCTACGAGCAGTACTTC. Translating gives CASSLGGNPYEQYF.

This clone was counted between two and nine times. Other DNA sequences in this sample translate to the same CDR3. The CDR3 nucleotides read TGTGCCAGCAGTCCTGGTCTAACCTACGAGCAGTACTTC. It translates to CASSPGLTYEQYF. V gene TRBV27 combines with J gene TRBJ2-7; D remains unclear. V lost 5 bases and J lost 2, with 10 bases in between. Germline V lookup: CDR1 MNHEY, CDR2 SMNVEV (reference sequence). The CDR3 consists of 13 residues.

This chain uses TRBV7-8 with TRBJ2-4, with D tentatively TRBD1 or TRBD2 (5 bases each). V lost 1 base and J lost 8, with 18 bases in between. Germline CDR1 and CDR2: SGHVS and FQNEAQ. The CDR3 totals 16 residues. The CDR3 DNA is TGTGCCAGCAGCTTAGGTGGGGGTTCGGGTCCAGACATTCAGTACTTC. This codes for CASSLGGGSGPDIQYF.

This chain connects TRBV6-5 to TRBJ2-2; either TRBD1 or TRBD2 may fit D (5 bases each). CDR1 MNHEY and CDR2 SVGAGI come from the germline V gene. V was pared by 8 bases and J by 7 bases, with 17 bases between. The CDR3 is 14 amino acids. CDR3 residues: CASLSGRAGGELFF. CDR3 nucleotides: TGTGCCAGCTTATCTGGCAGGGCGGGCGGGGAGCTGTTTTTT.

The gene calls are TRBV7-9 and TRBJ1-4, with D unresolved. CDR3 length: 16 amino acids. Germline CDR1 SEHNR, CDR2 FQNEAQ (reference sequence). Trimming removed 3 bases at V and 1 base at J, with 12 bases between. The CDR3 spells CASSFRAEKTNEKLFF. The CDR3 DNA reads TGTGCCAGCAGCTTCCGTGCAGAGAAAACTAATGAAAAACTGTTTTTT.

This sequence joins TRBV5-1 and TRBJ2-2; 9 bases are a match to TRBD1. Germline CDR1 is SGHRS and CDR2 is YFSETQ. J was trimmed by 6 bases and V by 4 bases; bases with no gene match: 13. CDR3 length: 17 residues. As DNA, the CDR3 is TGCGCCAGCAGCCCTCGGACAGGGGAAGGATTCGCCGGGGAGCTGTTTTTT. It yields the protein CASSPRTGEGFAGELFF.

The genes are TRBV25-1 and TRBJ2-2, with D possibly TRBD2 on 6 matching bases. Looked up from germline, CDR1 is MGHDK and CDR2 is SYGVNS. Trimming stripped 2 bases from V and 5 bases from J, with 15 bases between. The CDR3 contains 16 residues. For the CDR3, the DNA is TGTGCCAGCAGTGAAACCCCGGACTACACAACCGGGGAGCTGTTTTTT. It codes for CASSETPDYTTGELFF.

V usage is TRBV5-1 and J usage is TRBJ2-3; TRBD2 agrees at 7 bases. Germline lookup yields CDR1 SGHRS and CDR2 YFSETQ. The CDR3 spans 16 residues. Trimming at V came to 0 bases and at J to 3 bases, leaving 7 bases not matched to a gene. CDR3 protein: CASSLAGGSRTDTQYF. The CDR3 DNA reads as TGCGCCAGCAGCTTGGCCGGCGGGAGCCGGACAGATACGCAGTATTTT.

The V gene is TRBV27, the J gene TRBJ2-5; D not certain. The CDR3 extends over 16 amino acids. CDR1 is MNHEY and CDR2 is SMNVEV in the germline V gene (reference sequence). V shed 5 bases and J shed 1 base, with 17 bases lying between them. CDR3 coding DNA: TGTGCCAGCAGTCCCCGAGGTCGACGGCTCCAAGAGACCCAGTACTTC. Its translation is CASSPRGRRLQETQYF.

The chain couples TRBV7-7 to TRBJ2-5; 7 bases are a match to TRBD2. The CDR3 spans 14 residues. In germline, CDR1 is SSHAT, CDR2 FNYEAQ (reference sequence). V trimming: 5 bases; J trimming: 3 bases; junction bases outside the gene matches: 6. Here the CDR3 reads CASSLRLAEETQYF. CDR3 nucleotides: TGTGCCAGCAGCCTCCGTCTAGCGGAAGAGACCCAGTACTTC.

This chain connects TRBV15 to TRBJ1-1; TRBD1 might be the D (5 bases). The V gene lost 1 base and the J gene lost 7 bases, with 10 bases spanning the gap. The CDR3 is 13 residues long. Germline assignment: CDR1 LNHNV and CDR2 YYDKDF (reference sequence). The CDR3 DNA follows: TGTGCCACCAGCAGAGGGACACCCGATGAAGCTTTCTTT. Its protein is CATSRGTPDEAFF. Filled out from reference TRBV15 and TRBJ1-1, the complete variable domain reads DAMVIQNPRYQVTQFGKPVTLSCSQTLNHNVMYWYQQKSSQAPKLLFHYYDKDFNNEADTPDNFQSRRPNTSFCFLDIRSPGLGDTAMYLCATSRGTPDEAFFGQGTRLTVV.

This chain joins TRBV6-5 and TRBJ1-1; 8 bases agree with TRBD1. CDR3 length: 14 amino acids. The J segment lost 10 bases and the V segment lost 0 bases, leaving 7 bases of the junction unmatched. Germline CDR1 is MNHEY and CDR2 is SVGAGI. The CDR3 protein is CASSYSRATGVAFF. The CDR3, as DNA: TGTGCCAGCAGTTACTCCCGAGCGACAGGGGTAGCTTTCTTT.

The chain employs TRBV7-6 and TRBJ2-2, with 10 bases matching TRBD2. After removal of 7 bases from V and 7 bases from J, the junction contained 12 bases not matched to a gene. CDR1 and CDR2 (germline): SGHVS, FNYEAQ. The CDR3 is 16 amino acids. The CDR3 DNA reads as TGTGCCAGCACGGGGCTAGCGGGAGATGGGTTCGGGGAGCTGTTTTTT. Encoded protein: CASTGLAGDGFGELFF.

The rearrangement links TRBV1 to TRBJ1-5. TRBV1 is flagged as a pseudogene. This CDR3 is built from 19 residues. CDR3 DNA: TGCACCAGCAGCACTACTTCGGGACTGTGCTCTTATAGCAATCAGCCCCAGCATTTT. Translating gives CTSSTTSGLCSYSNQPQHF.

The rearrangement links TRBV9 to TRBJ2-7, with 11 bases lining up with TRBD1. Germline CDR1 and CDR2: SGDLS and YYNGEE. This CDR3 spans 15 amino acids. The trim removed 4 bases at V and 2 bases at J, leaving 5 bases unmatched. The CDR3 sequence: CASSPGTGGTYEQYF. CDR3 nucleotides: TGTGCCAGCAGCCCCGGGACAGGGGGAACCTACGAGCAGTACTTC.

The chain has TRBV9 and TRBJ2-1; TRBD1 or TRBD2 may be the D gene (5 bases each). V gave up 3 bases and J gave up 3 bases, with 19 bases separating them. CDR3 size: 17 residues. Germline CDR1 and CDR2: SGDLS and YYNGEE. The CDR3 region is CASSANPRDAIYNEQFF. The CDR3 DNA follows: TGTGCCAGCAGCGCCAACCCCCGGGACGCGATCTACAATGAGCAGTTCTTC.

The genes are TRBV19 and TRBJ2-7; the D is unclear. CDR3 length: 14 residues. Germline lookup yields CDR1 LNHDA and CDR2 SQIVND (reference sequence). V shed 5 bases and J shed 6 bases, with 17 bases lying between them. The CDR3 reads CASSFGFSMVEQYF. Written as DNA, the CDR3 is TGTGCCAGTAGTTTTGGCTTTTCTATGGTCGAGCAGTACTTC.

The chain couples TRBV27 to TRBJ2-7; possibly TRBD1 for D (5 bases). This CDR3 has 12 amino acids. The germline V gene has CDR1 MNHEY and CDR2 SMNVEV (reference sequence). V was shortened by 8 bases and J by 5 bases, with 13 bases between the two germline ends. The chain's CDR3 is CASWSRVNEQYF. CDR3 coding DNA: TGTGCCAGCTGGAGCAGGGTGAACGAGCAGTACTTC.

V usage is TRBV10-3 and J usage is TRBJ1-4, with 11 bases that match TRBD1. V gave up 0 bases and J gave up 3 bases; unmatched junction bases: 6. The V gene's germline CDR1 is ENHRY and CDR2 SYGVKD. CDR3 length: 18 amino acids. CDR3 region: CAISESPGQGAPNEKLFF. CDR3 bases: TGTGCCATCAGTGAGTCACCCGGACAGGGGGCACCTAATGAAAAACTGTTTTTT.